The entry that follows covers one T cell receptor (beta chain) sequence. The antigen remains undetermined. 60 Vbeta and 13 Jbeta primers were used in PCR. Clones were read by immunoSEQ multiplex PCR, and TCRdb kept only the in-frame ones, dropping some. The profile covers approximately 110,000 clones, with 65% to 80% appearing a single time and 3.7% taken by the ten largest. The data stem from a study of cytomegalovirus exposure and HLA in healthy donors. Broader study findings: CMV serostatus stood as the only immune exposure information on hand. Differences between HLA loci emerged in a later analysis of TCR association rates, with DRB1 most and HLA-C fewest. In an earlier analysis, most TCR beta V segments were productive about 87% or about 30% of the time.

Not recorded for this donor was the CMV serostatus. The germline V gene encodes CDR1 LNHDA and CDR2 SQIVND (reference sequence). The length of the CDR3 is 14 residues. Between the trimmed V and J ends, which lost 5 bases and 10 bases, there was a span of 15 bases. Input material: PBMCs. This clonotype was sampled from a human donor in good health. The rearrangement links TRBV19 to TRBJ1-6; TRBD1 is a possible D gene (6 bases). The CDR3 reads CASSGRGPSSPLHF. The DNA of the CDR3 is TGTGCCAGTAGTGGCAGGGGCCCCAGCTCACCCCTCCACTTT.